The present TCR beta chain was sequenced within a study of regulatory and conventional T cells in RAG deficiency. Genomic DNA came from blood conventional CD4+ T cells gated CD25-low CD127-high. Study observations and caveats: Omenn patients showed >85% Treg-Tconv overlap and shorter CDR3 lengths.

Germline loops: CDR1 SGHVS, CDR2 FQNEAQ. V was cut by 1 base and J by 14 bases, with 15 bases left in between. The length of the CDR3 is 13 residues. Remarks on this clone: Its antigen is as yet unknown.

Method: immunoSEQ multiplex PCR; TCRdb's copy keeps in-frame clones and lacks some. This sample carries 13,000 or so clones, more than 85% of them seen once, and the ten largest clones take about 1.1%. The sample was also linked to a second study, of regulatory T cells. That study adds: The primer mix had 52 TRBV and 13 TRBJ primers.

The sequenced sample was CD4+ effector T cells sorted from blood. The sequence derives from a human donor in good health. V is TRBV7-8 and J is TRBJ2-1; D gene ambiguous. DNA for the CDR3: TGTGCCAGCAGCTTAGAGGTGAGGCGGAGCAAGTTCTTC. Translation: CASSLEVRRSKFF.